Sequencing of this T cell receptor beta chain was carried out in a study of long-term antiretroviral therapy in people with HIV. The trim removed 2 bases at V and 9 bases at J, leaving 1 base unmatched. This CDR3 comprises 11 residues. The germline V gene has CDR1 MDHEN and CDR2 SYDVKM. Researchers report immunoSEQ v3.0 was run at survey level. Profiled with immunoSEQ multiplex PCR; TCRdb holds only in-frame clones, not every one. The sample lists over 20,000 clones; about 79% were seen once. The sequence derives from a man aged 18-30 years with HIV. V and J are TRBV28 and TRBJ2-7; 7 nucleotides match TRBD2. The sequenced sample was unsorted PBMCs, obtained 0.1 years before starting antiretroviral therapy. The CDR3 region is CASSLPSGQYF. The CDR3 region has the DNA TGTGCCAGCAGTTTACCTAGCGGGCAGTACTTC.